This is a list of T cell receptor beta chains from one sample in a study of T cells in Graves' hyperthyroidism and ophthalmopathy. TCRdb re-derived calls from the multiplex PCR reads in MiXCR, one entry per CDR3 protein. The sample has nearly 600,000 distinct CDR3 sequences; approximately 15% are singletons. Sample: blood. Receptors were obtained from a woman aged 25 to 39 with Graves' hyperthyroidism that later progressed to Graves' ophthalmopathy. The CDR3 runs from the conserved cysteine through the conserved F or W. The order of the fields is V gene, clone size, D gene, J gene, CDR3 protein, CDR3 DNA. The D gene is left open where the match is weak. Clone size appears in some rows only: once, few, many, or a class for an expanded clone.

TRBV30,many,-,TRBJ2-2,CAWSVQFPGELFF,TGTGCCTGGAGTGTACAGTTCCCCGGGGAGCTGTTTTTT
TRBV24-1,-,TRBD2,TRBJ2-1,CATSDTGLAGWNEQFF,TGTGCCACCAGTGACACGGGACTAGCGGGATGGAATGAGCAGTTCTTC
TRBV3-1,few,-,TRBJ2-1,CASSPRSIPSYNEQFF,TGTGCCAGCAGTCCAAGGTCGATCCCCTCCTACAATGAGCAGTTCTTC
TRBV20-1,-,-,TRBJ2-7,CSASFPPWVQYF,TGCAGTGCTAGCTTTCCTCCTTGGGTCCAGTACTTC
TRBV11-3,many,-,TRBJ1-1,CASSLGGDRNTEAFF,TGTGCCAGCAGCTTGGGGGGCGACCGGAACACTGAAGCTTTCTTT
TRBV27,many,TRBD2,TRBJ2-7,CASSLWGLAGGEQYF,TGTGCCAGCAGTTTATGGGGACTAGCGGGAGGGGAGCAGTACTTC
TRBV3-1,many,-,TRBJ1-1,CASSHSVTEAFF,TGTGCCAGCAGCCATAGCGTAACTGAAGCTTTCTTT
TRBV7-9,many,-,TRBJ1-2,CASSQDSKNNYGYTF,TGTGCCAGCAGCCAAGACAGTAAGAATAACTATGGCTACACCTTC
TRBV24-1,-,TRBD2,TRBJ2-7,CATSDASSGRYEQYF,TGTGCCACCAGTGATGCCTCTAGCGGGCGCTACGAGCAGTACTTC
TRBV9,few,TRBD2,TRBJ2-7,CASSVDTGGVYEQYF,TGTGCCAGCAGCGTAGATACGGGAGGGGTCTACGAGCAGTACTTC
TRBV12-3/TRBV12-4,many,-,TRBJ2-5,CATLGMGQETQYF,TGTGCCACCCTCGGGATGGGGCAAGAGACCCAGTACTTC
TRBV7-2,many,TRBD2,TRBJ2-1,CASSAAEGVAGYNEQFF,TGTGCCAGCAGCGCCGCCGAAGGGGTAGCGGGCTACAATGAGCAGTTCTTC
TRBV12-3/TRBV12-4,many,TRBD2,TRBJ2-1,CASSHTSLAGGSLNEQFF,TGTGCCAGCAGCCATACCTCTCTAGCGGGAGGATCCCTAAATGAGCAGTTCTTC
TRBV24-1,-,-,TRBJ1-2,CATSDSTVGGYTF,TGTGCCACCAGTGATTCGACAGTCGGTGGCTACACCTTC
TRBV19,many,TRBD1,TRBJ2-7,CASSIGQGPSYEQYF,TGTGCCAGTAGTATCGGACAGGGGCCCTCCTACGAGCAGTACTTC
TRBV27,many,-,TRBJ2-7,CASSLLGTDSYEQYF,TGTGCCAGCAGTTTATTGGGGACTGACTCCTACGAGCAGTACTTC
TRBV5-1,many,-,TRBJ2-1,CASSLAPRASSYNEQFF,TGCGCCAGCAGCTTGGCTCCCAGGGCAAGCTCCTACAATGAGCAGTTCTTC
TRBV19,-,TRBD2,TRBJ2-7,CASSKAGPSYEQYF,TGTGCCAGTAGTAAAGCGGGGCCTAGCTACGAGCAGTACTTC
TRBV7-3,many,-,TRBJ2-3,CASSPVGRGVSTDTQYF,TGTGCCAGCAGCCCCGTGGGGAGGGGGGTTTCCACAGATACGCAGTATTTT
TRBV11-2,many,-,TRBJ2-1,CASSHDRLSRDEQFF,TGTGCCAGCAGCCACGACAGGCTCTCCCGGGATGAGCAGTTCTTC
TRBV7-2,few,TRBD1,TRBJ1-5,CASSFGQGAFQPQHF,TGTGCCAGCAGCTTTGGACAGGGGGCGTTTCAGCCCCAGCATTTT
TRBV7-2,many,-,TRBJ2-1,CASSLDGVSYNEQFF,TGTGCCAGCAGCTTAGACGGGGTCTCCTACAATGAGCAGTTCTTC
TRBV6-6,many,TRBD1,TRBJ1-6,CASSYTGQGYNSPLHF,TGTGCCAGCAGTTACACTGGACAGGGGTATAATTCACCCCTCCACTTT
TRBV27,-,-,TRBJ2-7,CASSHHALGRGSLEGDEQYF,TGTGCCAGCAGTCACCACGCACTGGGACGTGGTAGCTTAGAAGGGGACGAGCAGTACTTC
TRBV7-9,-,-,TRBJ1-1,CASREGLNTEAFF,TGTGCCAGCAGAGAGGGTTTGAACACTGAAGCTTTCTTT
TRBV7-8,many,TRBD1,TRBJ2-2,CASSLGQGGNGELFF,TGTGCCAGCAGCTTAGGACAGGGGGGTAACGGGGAGCTGTTTTTT
TRBV7-9,many,TRBD2,TRBJ2-1,CASSPTSAHNEQFF,TGTGCCAGCAGCCCGACTAGCGCCCACAATGAGCAGTTCTTC
TRBV3-1,many,-,TRBJ2-3,CASSQQEDTQYF,TGTGCCAGCAGCCAACAAGAGGATACGCAGTATTTT
TRBV7-9,many,TRBD1,TRBJ1-1,CASSHGTGRTEAFF,TGTGCCAGCAGCCATGGGACAGGTCGGACTGAAGCTTTCTTT
TRBV2,many,-,TRBJ2-1,CAGQLQVYNEQFF,TGTGCCGGACAACTACAGGTCTACAATGAGCAGTTCTTC
TRBV9,many,-,TRBJ1-1,CASSAVRLPGEAFF,TGTGCCAGCAGCGCAGTACGACTTCCCGGTGAAGCTTTCTTT
TRBV4-1,-,-,TRBJ2-7,CASSQVQTYEQYF,TGCGCCAGCAGCCAAGTACAGACCTACGAGCAGTACTTC
TRBV7-9,-,-,TRBJ1-1,CASSLTGAAHTEAFF,TGTGCCAGCAGCTTAACCGGGGCTGCTCACACTGAAGCTTTCTTT
TRBV18,few,-,TRBJ2-7,CASSPCEPSGSEQYF,TGTGCCAGCTCACCATGCGAGCCATCAGGGAGTGAGCAGTACTTC
TRBV9,many,-,TRBJ1-1,CASSVEGVRVLNTEAFF,TGTGCCAGCAGCGTAGAAGGGGTTCGGGTCCTGAACACTGAAGCTTTCTTT
TRBV10-2,-,-,TRBJ1-6,CASSEWAGDSPLHF,TGCGCCAGCAGTGAGTGGGCAGGGGATTCACCCCTCCACTTT